This TCR beta chain was obtained from a study of blood T cell repertoires in COVID-19. On the study more broadly: There were acute and convalescent COVID-19 samples, and they came from the United States, Italy and Spain. T cells, B-cell-depleted T cells, or PBMCs supplied cDNA or gDNA.

This clone has a single count. In the authors' methods: Reference gene primer amplification in the assay estimated nucleated cell counts. Libraries were prepared by immunoSEQ multiplex PCR; TCRdb keeps only in-frame clonotypes and omits some of them. From that table come the V and J calls and clone size; the DNA was used to work out D and trimming. The table has under 300,000 clones, roughly 80% seen once. The source material was peripheral blood. The TCR was taken from a young woman with acute or convalescent COVID-19.

CDR3 in amino acids: CASSSRQGLNTEAFF. CDR3 DNA: TGTGCCAGCAGTTCGCGACAGGGGCTGAACACTGAAGCTTTCTTT. V gene TRBV6-2 or TRBV6-3 combines with J gene TRBJ1-1; 8 bases map to TRBD1. This CDR3 is built from 15 residues. Per the germline V gene, CDR1 is MNHEY and CDR2 is SVGEGT. V was pared by 4 bases and J by 0 bases, with 4 bases of the junction left unmatched.